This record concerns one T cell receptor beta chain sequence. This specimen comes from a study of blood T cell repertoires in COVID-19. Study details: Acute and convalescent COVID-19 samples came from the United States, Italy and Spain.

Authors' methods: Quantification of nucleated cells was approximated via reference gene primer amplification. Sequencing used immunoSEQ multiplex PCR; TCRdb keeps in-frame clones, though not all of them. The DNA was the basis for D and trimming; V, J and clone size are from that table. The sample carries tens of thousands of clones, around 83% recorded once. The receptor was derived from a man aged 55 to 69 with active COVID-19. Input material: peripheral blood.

The CDR3 nucleotides are TGTGCCAGTAGTATTTCGGACAGGGCCTACGAGCAGTACTTC. Residues: CASSISDRAYEQYF. The rearrangement uses TRBV19 and TRBJ2-7, with TRBD1 matching 8 bases. The V and J ends lost 3 bases and 2 bases, in that order; junction bases with no gene match: 3. This CDR3 has 14 residues. CDR1 and CDR2 from the germline V gene are LNHDA and SQIVND (reference sequence).